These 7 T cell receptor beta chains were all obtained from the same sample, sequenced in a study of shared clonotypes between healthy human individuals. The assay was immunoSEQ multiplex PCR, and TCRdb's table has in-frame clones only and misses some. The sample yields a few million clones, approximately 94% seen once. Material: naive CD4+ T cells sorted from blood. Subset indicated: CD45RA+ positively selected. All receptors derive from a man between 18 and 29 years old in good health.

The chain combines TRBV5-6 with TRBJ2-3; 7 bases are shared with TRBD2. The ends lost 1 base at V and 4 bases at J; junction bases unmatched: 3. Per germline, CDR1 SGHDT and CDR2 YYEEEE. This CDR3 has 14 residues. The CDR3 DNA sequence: TGTGCCAGCAGCTTGCCAGCGGGGCCAGATACGCAGTATTTT. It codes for CASSLPAGPDTQYF.

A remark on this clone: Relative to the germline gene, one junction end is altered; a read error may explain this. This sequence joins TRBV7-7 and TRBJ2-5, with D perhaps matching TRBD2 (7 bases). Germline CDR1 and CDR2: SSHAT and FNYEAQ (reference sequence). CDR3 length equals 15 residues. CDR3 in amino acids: CASSLGRGARETQYF. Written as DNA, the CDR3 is TGTGCTAGCAGCTTAGGACGGGGGGCACGAGAGACCCAGTACTTC.

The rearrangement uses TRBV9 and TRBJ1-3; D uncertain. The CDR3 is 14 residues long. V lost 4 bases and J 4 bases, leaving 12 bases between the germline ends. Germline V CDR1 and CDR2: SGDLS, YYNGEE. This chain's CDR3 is CASSYNGLGNTIYF. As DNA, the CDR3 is TGTGCCAGCAGCTACAACGGACTCGGAAACACCATATATTTT.

DNA of the CDR3: TGTGCCAGCAGTTTCTACCCGGTTAGTTCTAGCGGGGAATACGAGCAGTACTTC. Encoded protein: CASSFYPVSSSGEYEQYF. V and J are TRBV27 and TRBJ2-7; the match to TRBD2 covers 9 bases. CDR3 length equals 18 residues. V trimming: 3 bases; J trimming: 4 bases; junction bases outside the gene matches: 16. Germline lookup yields CDR1 MNHEY and CDR2 SMNVEV (reference sequence).

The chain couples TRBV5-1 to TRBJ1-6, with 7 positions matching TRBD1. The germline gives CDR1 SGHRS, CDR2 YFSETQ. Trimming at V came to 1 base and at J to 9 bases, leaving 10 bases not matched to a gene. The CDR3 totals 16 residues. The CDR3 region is CASSLTLQGMGSPLHF. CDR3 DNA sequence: TGCGCCAGCAGCTTGACCCTACAGGGGATGGGTTCACCCCTCCACTTT.

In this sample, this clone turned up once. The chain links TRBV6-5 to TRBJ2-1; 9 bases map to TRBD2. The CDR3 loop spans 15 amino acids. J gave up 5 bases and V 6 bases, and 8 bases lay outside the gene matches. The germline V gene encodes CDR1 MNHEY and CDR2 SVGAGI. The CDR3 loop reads CASSRGTSRDNEQFF. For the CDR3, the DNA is TGTGCCAGCAGCCGGGGGACTAGCCGAGACAATGAGCAGTTCTTC.

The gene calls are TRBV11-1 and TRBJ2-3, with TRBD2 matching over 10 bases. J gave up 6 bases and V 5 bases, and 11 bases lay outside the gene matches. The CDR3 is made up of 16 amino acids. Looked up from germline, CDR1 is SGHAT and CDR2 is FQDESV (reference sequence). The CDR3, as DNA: TGTGCCAGCAGCCAAAATGTAGCGGGGGGCCCGGATACGCAGTATTTT. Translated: CASSQNVAGGPDTQYF.